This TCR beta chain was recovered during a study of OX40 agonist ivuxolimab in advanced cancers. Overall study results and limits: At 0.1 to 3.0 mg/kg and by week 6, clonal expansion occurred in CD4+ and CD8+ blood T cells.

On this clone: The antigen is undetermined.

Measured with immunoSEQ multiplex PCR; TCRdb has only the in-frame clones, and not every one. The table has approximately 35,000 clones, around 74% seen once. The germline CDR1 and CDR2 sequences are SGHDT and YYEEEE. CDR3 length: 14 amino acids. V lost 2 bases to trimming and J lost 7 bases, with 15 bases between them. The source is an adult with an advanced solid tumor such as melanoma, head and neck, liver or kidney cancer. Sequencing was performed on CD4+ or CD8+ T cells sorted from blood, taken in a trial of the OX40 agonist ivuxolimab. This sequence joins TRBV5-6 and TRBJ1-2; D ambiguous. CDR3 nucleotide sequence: TGTGCCAGCAGCTTACTTATGGCAGCCTCTGGCTACACCTTC. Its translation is CASSLLMAASGYTF. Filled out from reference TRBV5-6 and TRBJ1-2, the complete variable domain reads DAGVTQSPTHLIKTRGQQVTLRCSPKSGHDTVSWYQQALGQGPQFIFQYYEEEERQRGNFPDRFSGHQFPNYSSELNVNALLLGDSALYLCASSLLMAASGYTFGSGTRLTVV.